The 11 T cell receptor beta chains given below trace back to one sample, sequenced in a study of T cell repertoires in cytomegalovirus infection. Via MiXCR, TCRdb re-called the reads, giving one row per CDR3 protein. Of around 740,000 distinct CDR3 sequences listed, 35% to 40% are singletons. The sample consisted of PBMCs. The receptors stem from a human donor in good health (CMV status not recorded). Some clones in this sample may be carry-over from other donors' samples.

A remark on this clonotype: A much larger clone lies one base from this, so it may be a read error. V and J are TRBV7-8 and TRBJ2-1; 7 bases match TRBD2. Unmatched junction bases numbered 11, after V lost 3 bases and J lost 9 bases. Germline lookup yields CDR1 SGHVS and CDR2 FQNEAQ. This CDR3 has 15 residues. CDR3 amino acids: CASSFVGGAGFEQFF. For the CDR3, the DNA is TGTGCCAGCAGCTTCGTTGGAGGAGCGGGGTTTGAGCAGTTCTTC.

As concerns this clonotype: Since the CDR3 does not end with the conserved phenylalanine or tryptophan, this likely comes from a read error. The chain links TRBV11-2 to TRBJ2-5; D is uncertain. The CDR3 spans 14 residues. Germline loops: CDR1 SGHAT, CDR2 FQNNGV. The V and J ends lost 1 base and 7 bases respectively, with 13 bases between them. The CDR3 DNA reads TGTGCCAGCAGCTTAGTTGGGATTGGAGCGACCCAGTACTTA. Translating gives CASSLVGIGATQYL.

A note on this clonotype: One end of the junction varies from germline; a read error may be responsible. This sequence joins TRBV20-1 and TRBJ1-5, with D possibly TRBD1 on 5 matching bases. CDR1 is DFQATT and CDR2 is SNEGSKA in the germline V gene (reference sequence). The CDR3 has 13 residues. The CDR3 nucleotides read TGCAGTGCTCGAGAGGGGAGCAATCAGCCCCGGCATTTT. Its translation: CSAREGSNQPRHF.

This clonotype was seen more than once but under ten times. The DNA of the CDR3 is TGTGCCAGCAGTTTAACAGGGTCGGGTGGGGCCACTAGCACAGATACGCAGTATTTT. Residues: CASSLTGSGGATSTDTQYF. The chain has TRBV27 and TRBJ2-3; TRBD1 might be the D (6 bases). The germline gives CDR1 MNHEY, CDR2 SMNVEV (reference sequence). Trimming took 2 bases from V and 0 from J, leaving 21 bases between them. The CDR3 is 19 residues long.

The chain recombines TRBV6-8 with TRBJ1-1; 9 nucleotides agree with TRBD1. Germline trimming cut 9 bases from V and 5 bases from J; bases unmatched to any gene: 7. Germline CDR1 MNHGY, CDR2 SAAAGT. The CDR3 covers 13 residues. The CDR3 sequence: CARKTGGGTEAFF. CDR3 nucleotide sequence: TGTGCCAGAAAGACAGGGGGGGGTACTGAAGCTTTCTTT.

The V call is TRBV19, the J call TRBJ1-5, with 7 bases fitting TRBD1. Germline V gene sequence: CDR1 LNHDA, CDR2 SQIVND (reference sequence). The length of the CDR3 is 17 residues. The trim removed 6 bases at V and 2 bases at J, leaving 13 bases unmatched. The CDR3, as DNA: TGTGCCAGTAGCGTAGCAGGGGGTATGGGCGGCAATCAGCCCCAGCATTTT. Residues: CASSVAGGMGGNQPQHF.

A few counts support this clonotype. The chain links TRBV7-2 to TRBJ2-2; 13 bases are shared with TRBD2. After removal of 4 bases from V and 4 bases from J, the junction contained 9 bases not matched to a gene. Germline V gene sequence: CDR1 SGHTA, CDR2 FQGNSA. The CDR3 runs to 18 residues. CDR3 nucleotide sequence: TGTGCCAGCAGCTCGATAAGACTAGCGGGAGGTCCCACCGGGGAGCTGTTTTTT. This codes for CASSSIRLAGGPTGELFF. Supplemented by reference TRBV7-2 and TRBJ2-2, the full variable domain reads GAGVSQSPSNKVTEKGKDVELRCDPISGHTALYWYRQSLGQGLEFLIYFQGNSAPDKSGLPSDRFSAERTGGSVSTLTIQRTQQEDSAVYLCASSSIRLAGGPTGELFFGEGSRLTVL.

This clonotype was picked up a small number of times. This chain uses TRBV2 with TRBJ1-3; 7 bases fit TRBD1. The V segment lost 5 bases and the J segment 5 bases; nucleotides outside the gene matches: 6. Germline loops: CDR1 SNHLY, CDR2 FYNNEI. The CDR3 runs to 14 residues. The DNA for the CDR3 is TGTGCCAGCAGTAACAGGGGATTACGAAACACCATATATTTT. Translating it yields CASSNRGLRNTIYF.

This chain connects TRBV7-2 to TRBJ1-1, with a possible D match to TRBD1 (6 bases). The CDR3 has 12 residues. Trimming took off 8 bases at V and 5 bases at J, with 12 bases between the two ends. Germline assignment: CDR1 SGHTA and CDR2 FQGNSA. As DNA, the CDR3 is TGTGCCAGCCGGGGGGCCCGGACTGAAGCTTTCTTT. It encodes CASRGARTEAFF. The complete variable domain, with remaining parts taken from reference TRBV7-2 and TRBJ1-1, reads GAGVSQSPSNKVTEKGKDVELRCDPISGHTALYWYRQSLGQGLEFLIYFQGNSAPDKSGLPSDRFSAERTGGSVSTLTIQRTQQEDSAVYLCASRGARTEAFFGQGTRLTVV.

This clonotype was observed a few times. The chain is built from TRBV7-2 and TRBJ1-6; D gene unclear. V was shortened by 1 base and J by 7 bases, with 14 bases between the two germline ends. CDR1 SGHTA and CDR2 FQGNSA come from the germline V gene. The CDR3 has 16 residues. CDR3 in DNA: TGTGCCAGCAGCTTAGTCACACCCCGAGGCAATTCACCCCTCCACTTT. It codes for CASSLVTPRGNSPLHF.

This clonotype was observed many times. The chain couples TRBV7-2 to TRBJ1-5; 7 bases line up with TRBD1. The CDR3 extends over 15 amino acids. Losses at the gene ends were 5 bases for V and 0 bases for J; bases not matched to a gene: 4. In germline, CDR1 is SGHTA, CDR2 FQGNSA. The CDR3 loop reads CASSPGGNSNQPQHF. The CDR3 coding sequence is TGTGCCAGCAGCCCAGGGGGTAATAGCAATCAGCCCCAGCATTTT.